The rows below give T cell receptor beta chains drawn from one sample of a study of T cells after somatic rescue of genetic block. Some clones are missing from TCRdb's copy, which holds only in-frame ones; the method was immunoSEQ multiplex PCR. The table has over 8,000 clones, 65% to 90% seen once. The material sequenced was peripheral blood mononuclear cells (PBMCs). The receptor source for this set is a boy aged 10-17 years. Both conserved end residues are part of each CDR3. A D gene is named only where the DNA matches it firmly. Clone size, where shown, is once, few, many, or a class for clones that have expanded.

D: NA
V: TRBV6-5
size: once
J: TRBJ2-5
DNA: TGTGCCAGCAGTTACGGGAGGTACCAAGAGACCCAGTACTTC
CDR3: CASSYGRYQETQYF

D: NA
V: TRBV19
size: NA
J: TRBJ2-2
DNA: TGTGCCAGTTCCAGGGACACCGGGGAGCTGTTTTTT
CDR3: CASSRDTGELFF

D: TRBD2
V: TRBV10-2
size: NA
J: TRBJ2-1
DNA: TGCGCCAGCAGTCTTAGGACTAGCGTTTTTGATGAGCAGTTCTTC
CDR3: CASSLRTSVFDEQFF

D: TRBD2
V: TRBV4-2
size: NA
J: TRBJ2-3
DNA: TGTGCCAGCAGCCAAGATATCGAGCGGGGGACGGATACGCAGTATTTT
CDR3: CASSQDIERGTDTQYF

D: TRBD1
V: TRBV5-1
size: few
J: TRBJ1-3
DNA: TGCGCCAGCAGCTTGTCCCCAGGGGGTGGAAACACCATATATTTT
CDR3: CASSLSPGGGNTIYF

D: NA
V: TRBV2
size: NA
J: TRBJ1-1
DNA: TGTGCCAGCAGTGACGGAGTTAGGGCTTTCTTT
CDR3: CASSDGVRAFF

D: NA
V: TRBV19
size: NA
J: TRBJ1-5
DNA: TGTGCCAGTAGTATCGGCAGGGGAGGCAATCAGCCCCAGCATTTT
CDR3: CASSIGRGGNQPQHF

D: NA
V: TRBV13
size: NA
J: TRBJ1-4
DNA: TGTGCCAGCAGCTATGGGGAGGGCACTGAAAAACTGTTTTTT
CDR3: CASSYGEGTEKLFF

D: NA
V: TRBV4-3
size: NA
J: TRBJ1-1
DNA: TGCGCCAGCAGCCAAGATACGGCTAGGACTGAAGCTTTCTTT
CDR3: CASSQDTARTEAFF

D: NA
V: TRBV4-1
size: NA
J: TRBJ2-1
DNA: TGCGCCAGCAGCCAAGATCACCGGACTATCTCCTACAATGAGCAGTTCTTC
CDR3: CASSQDHRTISYNEQFF

D: TRBD1
V: TRBV7-6
size: NA
J: TRBJ1-1
DNA: TGTGCCAGCAGCTTAGCGCGAACCCTTACAGGGGGCACTGAAGCTTTCTTT
CDR3: CASSLARTLTGGTEAFF

D: TRBD2
V: TRBV5-1
size: NA
J: TRBJ2-7
DNA: TGCGCCAGCAGCTTGGCCGGGACTAGCGGGTACGAGCAGTACTTC
CDR3: CASSLAGTSGYEQYF

D: TRBD2
V: TRBV6-1
size: NA
J: TRBJ2-7
DNA: TGTGCCAGCAGTCCCGGGGGGGCTTCGGACTACGAGCAGTACTTC
CDR3: CASSPGGASDYEQYF

D: NA
V: TRBV10-3
size: NA
J: TRBJ1-6
DNA: TGTGCCATCGGAGGAGGGCCTAGCTCCTATAATTCACCCCTCCACTTT
CDR3: CAIGGGPSSYNSPLHF

D: NA
V: TRBV2
size: NA
J: TRBJ2-2
DNA: TGTGCCAGCCGATTGGACGGAACCGGGGAGCTGTTTTTT
CDR3: CASRLDGTGELFF

D: NA
V: TRBV6-5
size: few
J: TRBJ1-2
DNA: TGTGCCAGCAGTTACTCCGCGGAAGGCTATGGCTACACCTTC
CDR3: CASSYSAEGYGYTF

D: TRBD1
V: TRBV4-3
size: once
J: TRBJ2-7
DNA: TGCGCCAGCAGTAACGTGGGACAGGGCTACGAGCAGTACTTC
CDR3: CASSNVGQGYEQYF

D: NA
V: TRBV13
size: NA
J: TRBJ1-2
DNA: TGTGCCAGCAGCTTAGGGCGCGGCGGAACATGGGGTGGCTACACCTTC
CDR3: CASSLGRGGTWGGYTF

D: TRBD2
V: TRBV9
size: NA
J: TRBJ2-7
DNA: TGTGCCAGCAGCGACGCTAGCGGGAGATCCCACGAGCAGTACTTC
CDR3: CASSDASGRSHEQYF

D: NA
V: TRBV15
size: NA
J: TRBJ2-5
DNA: TGTGCCACCGGAAGTTACAGGGAAGAGACCCAGTACTTC
CDR3: CATGSYREETQYF

D: NA
V: TRBV7-8
size: few
J: TRBJ2-7
DNA: TGTGCCAGCAGCTCATGGACAGTATTAAGCTCCTACGAGCAGTACTTC
CDR3: CASSSWTVLSSYEQYF

D: TRBD2
V: TRBV28
size: once
J: TRBJ2-7
DNA: TGTGCCAGCAGTCGCCCTAGCGGCCGCTCCTACGAGCAGTACTTC
CDR3: CASSRPSGRSYEQYF

D: TRBD2
V: TRBV9
size: NA
J: TRBJ2-1
DNA: TGTGCCAGCAGCGTAGGGAATAGCGGGGGGAAAAGAGAGCAGTTCTTC
CDR3: CASSVGNSGGKREQFF

D: NA
V: TRBV7-3
size: NA
J: TRBJ2-2
DNA: TGTGCCAGCAGCTTAACTCGCACCGGGGAGCTGTTTTTT
CDR3: CASSLTRTGELFF

D: TRBD1
V: TRBV11-2
size: NA
J: TRBJ2-3
DNA: TGTGCCAGCAGACCTAGGACAGGGTATGATGAGGATACGCAGTATTTT
CDR3: CASRPRTGYDEDTQYF

D: TRBD2
V: TRBV7-3
size: NA
J: TRBJ2-1
DNA: TGTGCCAGCAGCTTAACTGCTAGCGGGGCTGATGAGCAGTTCTTC
CDR3: CASSLTASGADEQFF

D: TRBD2
V: TRBV4-3
size: NA
J: TRBJ2-3
DNA: TGCGCCAGCAGCCGAACGCAGATAGCGGGGGGGCCAATAGATACGCAGTATTTT
CDR3: CASSRTQIAGGPIDTQYF

D: NA
V: TRBV9
size: NA
J: TRBJ1-3
DNA: TGTGCCAGCAGCGAGGAACAGGGTTACGGAAACACCATATATTTT
CDR3: CASSEEQGYGNTIYF

D: NA
V: TRBV28
size: few
J: TRBJ1-3
DNA: TGTGCCAGCAGTTTGGGGCGGGCCGTTCGGAACACCATATATTTT
CDR3: CASSLGRAVRNTIYF

D: NA
V: TRBV4-3
size: NA
J: TRBJ1-1
DNA: TGCGCCAGCAGCCCCGAGTTCTTTAGCACTGAAGCTTTCTTT
CDR3: CASSPEFFSTEAFF

D: NA
V: TRBV18
size: NA
J: TRBJ2-2
DNA: TGTGCCAGCTTTGGGCTCGGGGGCTCCGCCGGGGAGCTGTTTTTT
CDR3: CASFGLGGSAGELFF

D: NA
V: TRBV27
size: NA
J: TRBJ2-7
DNA: TGTGCCAGCAGTTCCGTACACATAGCCGAGCAGTACTTC
CDR3: CASSSVHIAEQYF

D: NA
V: TRBV11-2
size: NA
J: TRBJ2-1
DNA: TGTGCCAGCAGCCAATCACAGGGTAACAATGAGCAGTTCTTC
CDR3: CASSQSQGNNEQFF

D: TRBD1
V: TRBV4-3
size: NA
J: TRBJ2-7
DNA: TGCGCCAGCAGCCGAACCCAGACGACAGGGACCCACGAGCAGTACTTC
CDR3: CASSRTQTTGTHEQYF

D: TRBD1
V: TRBV7-2
size: NA
J: TRBJ1-2
DNA: TGTGCCAGCAGCTTAGACGGGACAGGCCTCGTTCGAAACTATGGCTACACCTTC
CDR3: CASSLDGTGLVRNYGYTF

D: NA
V: TRBV29-1
size: NA
J: TRBJ1-2
DNA: TGCAGCGTTGAAAGGAGGTCCTATGGCTACACCTTC
CDR3: CSVERRSYGYTF

D: TRBD2
V: TRBV5-1
size: NA
J: TRBJ2-7
DNA: TGCGCCAGCAGCTTGGCCCTAGCGGGATCGTACGAGCAGTACTTC
CDR3: CASSLALAGSYEQYF

D: NA
V: TRBV7-8
size: few
J: TRBJ2-1
DNA: TGTGCCAGCAGACACGACGATCTCAATGAGCAGTTCTTC
CDR3: CASRHDDLNEQFF

D: TRBD1
V: TRBV19
size: NA
J: TRBJ2-5
DNA: TGTGCCAGTACCCCAACGGGAGGACAGGGGAGTATCATAGGAGAGACCCAGTACTTC
CDR3: CASTPTGGQGSIIGETQYF

D: TRBD1
V: TRBV7-3
size: NA
J: TRBJ2-1
DNA: TGTGCCAGCAGCTTAATTTCAGGGGGCGGGGAGCAGTTCTTC
CDR3: CASSLISGGGEQFF

D: TRBD2
V: TRBV11-2
size: few
J: TRBJ2-7
DNA: TGTGCCAGCAGCCTCTTGCGACTAGCCCCCTACGAGCAGTACTTC
CDR3: CASSLLRLAPYEQYF

D: TRBD1
V: TRBV7-2
size: NA
J: TRBJ1-2
DNA: TGTGCCAGCAGCTTAGACTCGGGGTGGACAGGGGGCTCTCGAGGCTACACCTTC
CDR3: CASSLDSGWTGGSRGYTF

D: TRBD2
V: TRBV11-2
size: NA
J: TRBJ2-1
DNA: TGTGCCAGCAGCTGGCTCGGGACTAGAAATGATGAGCAGTTCTTC
CDR3: CASSWLGTRNDEQFF

D: TRBD2
V: TRBV2
size: NA
J: TRBJ2-5
DNA: TGTGCCAGCAGTTCGACTAGCGGGGGGGAGACCCAGTACTTC
CDR3: CASSSTSGGETQYF